This T cell receptor beta chain was recorded in a study of blood T cell repertoires in COVID-19. Across the study: Acute and convalescent COVID-19 samples came from the United States, Italy and Spain. From T cells, B-cell-depleted T cells, or PBMCs came the material, which was cDNA or gDNA.

The CDR3 is made up of 13 amino acids. Looked up from germline, CDR1 is SEHNR and CDR2 is FQNEAQ (reference sequence). Trimming took off 3 bases at V and 7 bases at J, with 10 bases between the two ends. Per the original methods: The assay estimated nucleated cells by amplifying reference gene primers. TCRdb's table, derived via immunoSEQ multiplex PCR, lists solely in-frame clones and lacks some. V and J calls and clone size are copied from that table; D and trimming were computed from the DNA. Among 70,000 to 80,000 clones listed, approximately 84% were seen once. The chain couples TRBV7-9 to TRBJ2-1, with no clear D. The sequenced sample consisted of peripheral blood. This TCR was sampled from a human donor in a cohort sampled during active COVID-19. CDR3 coding DNA: TGTGCCAGCAGCTTGCAGCAGGTGAATGAGCAGTTCTTC. Amino acids: CASSLQQVNEQFF. The full variable domain, completed using reference TRBV7-9 and TRBJ2-1, is DTGVSQNPRHKITKRGQNVTFRCDPISEHNRLYWYRQTLGQGPEFLTYFQNEAQLEKSRLLSDRFSAERPKGSFSTLEIQRTEQGDSAMYLCASSLQQVNEQFFGPGTRLTVL.